This entry lists 15 T cell receptor beta chains sequenced from one sample in a study of T-cell reconstitution after alpha-beta-depleted transplantation in children. Preparation of the TCRbeta library involved a method that used unique molecular identifiers. TCRdb called the PCR reads again in MiXCR, with one record for every CDR3 protein. The sample has 220,000 or so distinct CDR3 sequences, roughly 8.2% seen once. Sequenced material: PBMCs, mostly from graft donor cells, taken 180 days after TCRalphabeta/CD19-depleted stem cell transplant. These receptors were obtained from a male patient aged 10 to 17 who had a stem cell transplant for acute lymphoblastic leukemia, so the T cells may come from the graft donor.

At least ten counts were recorded for this clonotype. The chain couples TRBV12-3 or TRBV12-4 to TRBJ1-1, with D tentatively TRBD1 (5 bases). The length of the CDR3 is 14 residues. Trimming cost V 7 bases and J 5 bases, with 17 bases left between them. The CDR3 is CASTAQSGGTEAFF. The CDR3 coding sequence is TGTGCCAGCACCGCCCAGTCCGGGGGGACTGAAGCTTTCTTT.

This clonotype was seen at least ten times. The chain combines TRBV12-3 or TRBV12-4 with TRBJ2-7; TRBD2 agrees at 15 bases. The CDR3 is 17 amino acids. The V gene end was trimmed by 5 bases and the J gene end by 3 bases; junction bases not matched to a gene: 8. The CDR3 region has the DNA TGTGCCAGCAGTCAATCTCGGACTAGCGGGAGGGACTACGAGCAGTACTTC. Protein: CASSQSRTSGRDYEQYF.

The table lists this clonotype with many counts. The gene calls are TRBV10-3 and TRBJ2-1, with 15 positions matching TRBD2. V dropped 10 bases and J dropped 1; count of bases not matched to a gene: 2. Germline V gene lookup returns CDR1 ENHRY and CDR2 SYGVKD. This CDR3 is 15 amino acids long. CDR3 nucleotide sequence: TGTGCCACTGGACTAGCGGGAGGGTCCTACAATGAGCAGTTCTTC. The encoded protein is CATGLAGGSYNEQFF.

This clonotype was seen more than once but under ten times. V and J are TRBV5-1 and TRBJ2-2; D possibly corresponds to TRBD2 (6 bases). The CDR3 sequence is 17 residues long. Trimming removed 3 bases from V and 2 bases from J, with 17 bases in between. CDR1 is SGHRS and CDR2 is YFSETQ in the germline V gene. In DNA form, the CDR3 reads TGCGCCAGCAGCTGGACCTTAGGAGGGAGTAACACCGGGGAGCTGTTTTTT. It encodes CASSWTLGGSNTGELFF.

This clonotype was observed many times. V and J are TRBV5-5 and TRBJ1-2, with D uncertain. CDR1 and CDR2 from the germline V gene are SGHKS and YYEKEE (reference sequence). The CDR3 is 13 residues long. V shed 0 bases and J shed 7 bases, with 10 bases lying between them. The CDR3 DNA reads TGTGCCAGCAGCTTGGTGTGGCGAGGTGGCTACACCTTC. This codes for CASSLVWRGGYTF.

The chain carries TRBV20-1 and TRBJ2-1; 9 bases map to TRBD2. The germline V gene has CDR1 DFQATT and CDR2 SNEGSKA (reference sequence). The CDR3 totals 14 residues. Germline trimming cut 3 bases from V and 9 bases from J; bases unmatched to any gene: 9. The CDR3 protein is CSASLAGGRGEQFF. CDR3 sequence (DNA): TGCAGTGCTAGTCTTGCGGGAGGGCGGGGTGAGCAGTTCTTC.

The sample holds a few counts of this clonotype. V is TRBV10-2 and J is TRBJ2-5; D unresolved. The CDR3 loop spans 17 amino acids. The V end was cut by 0 bases, the J end by 1 base, with 15 bases between. Germline loops: CDR1 WSHSY, CDR2 SAAADI. The CDR3 sequence is CASSESGLVGLQETQYF. For the CDR3, the DNA is TGCGCCAGCAGTGAGTCCGGGCTAGTAGGTCTCCAAGAGACCCAGTACTTC.

This clonotype was seen repeatedly, ten times or more. V gene TRBV5-1 combines with J gene TRBJ2-7; weak D call: TRBD2 (6 bases). Germline CDR1 is SGHRS and CDR2 is YFSETQ. V shed 2 bases and J shed 6 bases, with 21 bases lying between them. CDR3 length: 16 residues. The DNA for the CDR3 is TGCGCCAGCAGCTTATCCTGGACTATAATCCTTGGCGAGCAGTACTTC. Translated, it gives CASSLSWTIILGEQYF.

This clonotype was detected ten times or more. V and J are TRBV2 and TRBJ2-3; 12 nucleotides align to TRBD2. V was clipped by 7 bases and J by 5 bases; unmatched bases: 10. Germline CDR1 SNHLY, CDR2 FYNNEI. CDR3 length: 16 residues. As DNA, the CDR3 is TGTGCCAGCATTCCGACTAGCGGGGGAGTTGGAGATACGCAGTATTTT. It specifies CASIPTSGGVGDTQYF.

There are many counts of this clonotype. J is TRBJ1-3 and V is TRBV7-2, with D uncertain. Germline CDR1 reads SGHTA; CDR2 reads FQGNSA. With 1 base removed from V and 0 bases from J, the gap between germline ends came to 7 bases. This CDR3 contains 15 residues. This chain's CDR3 is CASSLVGLSGNTIYF. The CDR3 nucleotides are TGTGCCAGCAGCTTAGTAGGTCTCTCTGGAAACACCATATATTTT.

This clonotype was observed at least ten times. The chain carries TRBV6-5 and TRBJ2-3; D is possibly TRBD1 or TRBD2 (6 bases each). V was cut by 0 bases and J by 1 base, with 8 bases left in between. The germline gives CDR1 MNHEY, CDR2 SVGAGI. This CDR3 comprises 15 residues. CDR3 sequence: CASSYSGGGTDTQYF. CDR3 DNA: TGTGCCAGCAGTTACTCGGGGGGCGGCACAGATACGCAGTATTTT.

The table lists this clonotype with many counts. The J gene is TRBJ1-5, the V gene TRBV27, with D unclear. Per the germline V gene, CDR1 is MNHEY and CDR2 is SMNVEV (reference sequence). The CDR3 is 14 amino acids. V lost 3 bases to trimming and J lost 7 bases, with 13 bases between them. The CDR3 region is CASSLTPIGQPQHF. The CDR3 DNA follows: TGTGCCAGCAGTTTGACTCCCATAGGACAGCCCCAGCATTTT.

There are many counts of this clonotype. The chain uses TRBV28 and TRBJ2-7; D not resolved. The V end lost 3 bases, the J end lost 4 bases, and 16 bases lay between the germline ends. CDR1 is MDHEN and CDR2 is SYDVKM in the germline V gene. The CDR3 runs to 15 residues. As DNA, the CDR3 is TGTGCCAGCAGTTTCTCGAGACAAACCATTTACGAGCAGTACTTC. Translating it yields CASSFSRQTIYEQYF.

V gene TRBV6-2 or TRBV6-3 combines with J gene TRBJ2-1, with 12 bases fitting TRBD2. The trim removed 10 bases at V and 4 bases at J, leaving 5 bases unmatched. The CDR3 runs to 14 residues. Per the germline V gene, CDR1 is MNHEY and CDR2 is SVGEGT. The CDR3 DNA reads as TGTGCCATCGCGACTAGCGGGGGATACAATGAGCAGTTCTTC. It is translated as CAIATSGGYNEQFF.

This clonotype was found many times. The chain joins TRBV20-1 to TRBJ2-7; D is unclear. CDR1 is DFQATT, CDR2 SNEGSKA, per germline (reference sequence). The CDR3 has 12 amino acids. V lost 3 bases and J lost 0, with 6 bases in between. CDR3 coding DNA: TGCAGTGCTAGGCAGAGCTCCTACGAGCAGTACTTC. It encodes CSARQSSYEQYF.